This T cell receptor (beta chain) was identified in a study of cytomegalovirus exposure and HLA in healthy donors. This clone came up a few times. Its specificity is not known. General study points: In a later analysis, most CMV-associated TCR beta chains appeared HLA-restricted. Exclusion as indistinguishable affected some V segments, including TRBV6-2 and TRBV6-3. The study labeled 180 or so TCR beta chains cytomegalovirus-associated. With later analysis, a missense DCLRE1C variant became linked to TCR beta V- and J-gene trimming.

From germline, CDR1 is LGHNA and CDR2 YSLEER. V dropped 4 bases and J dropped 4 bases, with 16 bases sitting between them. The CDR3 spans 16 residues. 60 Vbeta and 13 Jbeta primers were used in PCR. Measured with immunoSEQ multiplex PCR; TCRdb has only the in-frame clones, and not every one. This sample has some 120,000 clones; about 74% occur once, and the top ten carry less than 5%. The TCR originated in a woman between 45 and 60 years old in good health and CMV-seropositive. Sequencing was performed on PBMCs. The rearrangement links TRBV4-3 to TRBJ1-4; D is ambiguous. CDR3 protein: CASSRKDGRGNEKLFF. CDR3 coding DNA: TGCGCCAGCAGCCGAAAAGACGGACGGGGTAATGAAAAACTGTTTTTT.